This TCR beta chain is from a study of T cell responses to AZD1222 COVID-19 vaccine. The J segment lost 10 bases and the V segment lost 10 bases, leaving 23 bases of the junction unmatched. CDR3 length: 17 residues. The germline V gene encodes CDR1 LNHDA and CDR2 SQIVND (reference sequence). The data were produced by immunoSEQ multiplex PCR, yet TCRdb's version contains in-frame clones alone and is incomplete. Of 110,000 to 150,000 clones detected, approximately 93% appear once; the ten largest clones hold 12%. This chain joins TRBV19 and TRBJ2-1, with 9 bases fitting TRBD2. The clonotype comes from an adult who had recovered from COVID-19. The sequenced sample was peripheral blood, obtained after recovery from COVID-19. The CDR3 nucleotides read TGTGCCACAGTACATGGCGGCGGGAGGGCTGTAGCAAGGGAGCAGTTCTTC. Amino acid sequence: CATVHGGGRAVAREQFF.